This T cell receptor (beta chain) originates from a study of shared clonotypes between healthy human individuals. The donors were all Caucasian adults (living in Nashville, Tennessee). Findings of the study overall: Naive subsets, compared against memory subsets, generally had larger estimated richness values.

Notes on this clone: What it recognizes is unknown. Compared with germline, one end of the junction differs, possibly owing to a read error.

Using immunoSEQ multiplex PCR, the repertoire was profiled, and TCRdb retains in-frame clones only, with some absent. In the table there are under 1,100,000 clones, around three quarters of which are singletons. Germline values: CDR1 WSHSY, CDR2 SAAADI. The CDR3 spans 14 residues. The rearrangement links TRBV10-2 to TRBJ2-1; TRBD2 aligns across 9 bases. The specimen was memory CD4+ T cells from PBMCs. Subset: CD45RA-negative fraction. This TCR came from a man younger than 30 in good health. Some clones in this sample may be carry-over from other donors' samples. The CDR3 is CASSDPSGARLWVF. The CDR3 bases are TGCGCCAGCAGCGACCCTAGCGGGGCCCGGCTCTGGGTCTTC.